The 17 T cell receptor beta chains in this list originate from one sample, sequenced in a study of post-analysis software for immune sequencing data (dated by TCRdb to the mid-2010s). Library prep was done by PCR. Sequencer: Illumina HiSeq 2500. Unique molecular identifiers were incorporated into TCR beta cDNA libraries to reduce PCR and sequencing biases. Using fastp trimming at Q25 and MiXCR clonotype assembly, TCRdb reanalyzed the public sequencing data and kept in-frame beta chains. Identical CDR3 protein sequences are pooled into one entry, listed with their most common genes and DNA. This sample has roughly 580,000 distinct CDR3 sequences in its table, and 40% to 50% of those were observed once. The top ten clones comprise over 1.5% of the sample. General findings and caveats noted by the study authors: Roughly 5 TRBV segments, including TRBV5-6, TRBV5-1 and TRBV20-1, were significantly more frequent in patients than controls.

Their antigen targets remain unknown. What was sequenced was blood. The receptors derive from a girl aged 10-17 years with multiple sclerosis.

V is TRBV11-2 and J is TRBJ1-2; D may be TRBD1 (6 bases). CDR3 length equals 15 residues. V lost 3 bases and J 4 bases, leaving 15 bases between the germline ends. Germline V gives CDR1 SGHAT, CDR2 FQNNGV. For the CDR3, the DNA is TGTGCCAGCAGCTTCCAACCGACAGGAGCCTATGGCTACACCTTC. It is translated as CASSFQPTGAYGYTF.

This chain uses TRBV7-8 with TRBJ2-3; 7 bases map to TRBD2. The CDR3 is made up of 16 amino acids. Unmatched junction bases numbered 16, after V lost 7 bases and J lost 6 bases. Germline V CDR1 and CDR2: SGHVS, FQNEAQ. Here the CDR3 DNA reads TGTGCCAGCACTCCCCGGGGAGGGGACGTGGCCGATACGCAGTATTTT. It codes for CASTPRGGDVADTQYF.

This chain joins TRBV7-6 and TRBJ2-6; TRBD2 matches at 14 bases. Per the germline V gene, CDR1 is SGHVS and CDR2 is FNYEAQ. The CDR3 is made up of 19 amino acids. J was trimmed by 0 bases and V by 5 bases; bases with no gene match: 6. For the CDR3, the DNA is TGTGCCAGCAGCCCCAGGACTAGCGGGGGGAGCTCTGGGGCCAACGTCCTGACTTTC. Encoded protein: CASSPRTSGGSSGANVLTF. Supplemented by reference TRBV7-6 and TRBJ2-6, the full variable domain reads GAGVSQSPRYKVTKRGQDVALRCDPISGHVSLYWYRQALGQGPEFLTYFNYEAQQDKSGLPNDRFSAERPEGSISTLTIQRTEQRDSAMYRCASSPRTSGGSSGANVLTFGAGSRLTVL.

The chain links TRBV24-1 to TRBJ2-1, with 7 positions matching TRBD2. The CDR3 consists of 14 residues. V shed 4 bases and J 8 bases; nucleotides not matched to a gene: 7. CDR1 is KGHDR and CDR2 is SFDVKD in the germline V gene. The CDR3: CATSEPGLRDEQFF. CDR3 DNA sequence: TGTGCCACCAGTGAGCCGGGACTAAGGGATGAGCAGTTCTTC.

The chain employs TRBV5-1 and TRBJ2-1; D is tentatively TRBD1 or TRBD2 (5 bases each). The V gene's germline CDR1 is SGHRS and CDR2 YFSETQ. V was clipped by 0 bases and J by 6 bases, with 13 bases between them. This CDR3 has 15 residues. The CDR3 region has the DNA TGCGCCAGCAGCTTGGGCACCGGGGCCCTCAATGAGCAGTTCTTC. This sequence encodes CASSLGTGALNEQFF.

The count of this clonotype is one. The CDR3 loop reads CAISDGEAGDADTQYF. DNA for the CDR3: TGTGCCATCAGTGATGGGGAAGCGGGAGACGCAGATACGCAGTATTTT. This chain joins TRBV10-3 and TRBJ2-3; the match to TRBD2 covers 8 bases. This CDR3 contains 16 residues. With V trimmed by 3 bases and J by 4 bases, 9 bases remained unmatched. The germline gives CDR1 ENHRY, CDR2 SYGVKD.

This clonotype turned up a few times. The chain has TRBV6-6 and TRBJ1-4; D gene unclear. The CDR3 is 13 amino acids. Germline assignment: CDR1 MNHNY and CDR2 SVGAGI (reference sequence). V was shortened by 2 bases and J by 8 bases, with 9 bases between the two germline ends. The CDR3 DNA reads TGTGCCAGCAGTTACGACCACTACGAAAAACTGTTTTTT. It codes for CASSYDHYEKLFF.

This chain uses TRBV7-2 with TRBJ2-4; 8 bases agree with TRBD1. Germline trimming cut 7 bases from V and 8 bases from J; bases unmatched to any gene: 7. The CDR3 spans 13 residues. Germline V gene lookup returns CDR1 SGHTA and CDR2 FQGNSA. The CDR3 coding sequence is TGTGCCAGCAACTCCAGGGGGCGTGACATTCAGTACTTC. Translating it yields CASNSRGRDIQYF.

J is TRBJ2-7 and V is TRBV27, with 8 bases identical to TRBD1. Germline V lookup: CDR1 MNHEY, CDR2 SMNVEV (reference sequence). This CDR3 is built from 18 residues. V lost 5 bases and J lost 0; bases outside the gene matches: 15. CDR3 sequence reads: CASSPRDRPLIRSYEQYF. CDR3 nucleotides: TGTGCCAGCAGTCCCCGGGACAGGCCCCTTATCCGCTCCTACGAGCAGTACTTC.

The chain recombines TRBV5-1 with TRBJ2-7, with D perhaps given as TRBD1 or TRBD2 (5 bases each). The CDR3 covers 17 residues. Germline CDR1 SGHRS, CDR2 YFSETQ. Trimming left V 4 bases short and J 3 bases short, with 23 bases between. CDR3 nucleotides: TGCGCCAGCAGCCCTATGTACGGGGCCGCGAGGGACTACGAGCAGTACTTC. It encodes CASSPMYGAARDYEQYF.

This clonotype was counted once. The V call is TRBV4-2, the J call TRBJ2-4; 7 bases are shared with TRBD1. CDR3 length: 16 amino acids. In germline, CDR1 is LGHNA, CDR2 YNFKEQ. V dropped 2 bases and J dropped 9; count of bases not matched to a gene: 13. The CDR3 sequence is CASSQLTGPPSGIQYF. As DNA, the CDR3 is TGTGCCAGCAGCCAATTGACAGGGCCGCCCTCGGGCATTCAGTACTTC.

V gene TRBV12-3 or TRBV12-4 combines with J gene TRBJ2-7; 8 bases match TRBD2. The junction had 13 bases not matched to a gene; V was cut back by 4 bases and J by 2 bases. The CDR3 covers 17 residues. In DNA form, the CDR3 reads TGTGCCAGCAGTTCCAGTGGAGTAGCGGGAAGGGCCTACGAGCAGTACTTC. Protein: CASSSSGVAGRAYEQYF.

The genes are TRBV5-6 and TRBJ2-5; 14 nucleotides match TRBD2. The V and J ends lost 4 bases and 2 bases, in that order; junction bases with no gene match: 7. This CDR3 has 17 amino acids. The V gene's germline CDR1 is SGHDT and CDR2 YYEEEE. The CDR3 loop reads CASSRGLAGGFQETQYF. CDR3 nucleotides: TGTGCCAGCAGCCGAGGACTAGCGGGAGGTTTTCAAGAGACCCAGTACTTC.

The chain combines TRBV12-3 or TRBV12-4 with TRBJ1-5; D perhaps matches TRBD1 (5 bases). The CDR3 is made up of 13 amino acids. V was trimmed by 10 bases and J by 9 bases, leaving 19 bases between them. CDR3 DNA: TGTGCCATCCCGGGGGGGTCGGGTCGGCCCCAGCATTTT. Its translation is CAIPGGSGRPQHF.

The chain uses TRBV10-3 and TRBJ2-4, with TRBD1 matching 8 bases. The better agreement between TRBJ2-7 and the DNA end casts doubt on the J call. This CDR3 spans 14 amino acids. Germline CDR1 is ENHRY and CDR2 is SYGVKD. CDR3 DNA: TGTGCCATCAGTGCAGGACAGGGCGAGGACGAGCAGTACTTC. Translated, it gives CAISAGQGEDEQYF.

The rearrangement uses TRBV20-1 and TRBJ2-1; possibly TRBD1 for D (5 bases). The CDR3 runs to 14 residues. V was cut by 1 base and J by 8 bases, with 15 bases left in between. Germline assignment: CDR1 DFQATT and CDR2 SNEGSKA (reference sequence). The CDR3 DNA follows: TGCAGTGCTAGAGGCCGGACACAGCGCTATGAGCAGTTCTTC. It encodes CSARGRTQRYEQFF.

J is TRBJ1-2 and V is TRBV6-6; D not certain. CDR3 length equals 14 residues. V lost 3 bases and J lost 8, with 16 bases in between. From germline, CDR1 is MNHNY and CDR2 SVGAGI (reference sequence). The CDR3 loop is CASSYITEPGGYTF. CDR3 coding DNA: TGTGCCAGCAGTTATATTACCGAGCCGGGCGGCTACACCTTC.